A selection of T cell receptor beta chains follows, all from one sample in a study of blood T cell repertoires in COVID-19. Using immunoSEQ multiplex PCR, the repertoire was profiled, and TCRdb retains in-frame clones only, with some absent. This table has under 170,000 clones, roughly 87% appearing once. What was sequenced was peripheral blood. All receptors derive from a woman aged 60 to 75 with active or convalescent COVID-19. The CDR3 runs from the conserved cysteine through the conserved F or W. The D gene is left open where the match is weak. For some rows the clone size is stated as once, few or many, or as a class when expanded; others skip it.

clone_size: NA; cdr3_length: 14; v_call: TRBV5-6; j_call: TRBJ2-2; d_call: NA; cdr3_aa: CASSLAGPTGELFF; cdr3_nt: TGTGCCAGCAGCTTGGCAGGGCCCACCGGGGAGCTGTTTTTT
clone_size: few; cdr3_length: 14; v_call: TRBV11-3; j_call: TRBJ2-7; d_call: NA; cdr3_aa: CASSLDGLAYEQYF; cdr3_nt: TGTGCCAGCAGCTTAGACGGGCTAGCTTACGAGCAGTACTTC
clone_size: NA; cdr3_length: 14; v_call: TRBV7-2; j_call: TRBJ2-5; d_call: NA; cdr3_aa: CASSLRASEETQYF; cdr3_nt: TGTGCCAGCAGCTTAAGGGCTAGCGAAGAGACCCAGTACTTC
clone_size: NA; cdr3_length: 16; v_call: TRBV7-2; j_call: TRBJ2-3; d_call: TRBD1; cdr3_aa: CASSQLGQGARNTQYF; cdr3_nt: TGTGCCAGCAGCCAACTGGGGCAGGGGGCGAGAAATACGCAGTATTTT
clone_size: NA; cdr3_length: 13; v_call: TRBV2; j_call: TRBJ2-7; d_call: NA; cdr3_aa: CASARRSAYEQYF; cdr3_nt: TGTGCCAGCGCTCGGAGATCTGCGTACGAGCAGTACTTC
clone_size: NA; cdr3_length: 15; v_call: TRBV28; j_call: TRBJ1-5; d_call: NA; cdr3_aa: CASSLSGGSGQPQHF; cdr3_nt: TGTGCCAGCAGTTTATCGGGGGGCTCGGGTCAGCCCCAGCATTTT
clone_size: medium-sized; cdr3_length: 16; v_call: TRBV7-8; j_call: TRBJ2-3; d_call: TRBD2; cdr3_aa: CASSLGGGGWTDTQYF; cdr3_nt: TGTGCCAGCAGCTTAGGCGGGGGGGGGTGGACAGATACGCAGTATTTT
clone_size: NA; cdr3_length: 15; v_call: TRBV7-3; j_call: TRBJ2-7; d_call: TRBD2; cdr3_aa: CASSLEAGGSYEQYF; cdr3_nt: TGTGCCAGCAGCTTAGAAGCGGGGGGGTCCTACGAGCAGTACTTC
clone_size: NA; cdr3_length: 15; v_call: TRBV19; j_call: TRBJ2-5; d_call: TRBD1; cdr3_aa: CASNMPGQGIETQYF; cdr3_nt: TGTGCCAGTAACATGCCGGGACAGGGGATAGAGACCCAGTACTTC
clone_size: NA; cdr3_length: 15; v_call: TRBV3-1/TRBV3-2; j_call: TRBJ2-7; d_call: TRBD2; cdr3_aa: CASSQFSGGSYEQYF; cdr3_nt: TGTGCCAGCAGCCAGTTTAGCGGGGGATCGTACGAGCAGTACTTC
clone_size: NA; cdr3_length: 18; v_call: TRBV4-3; j_call: TRBJ2-3; d_call: TRBD2; cdr3_aa: CASSQDVLAGGRTDTQYF; cdr3_nt: TGCGCCAGCAGCCAAGATGTCTTAGCGGGGGGGCGCACAGATACGCAGTATTTT
clone_size: NA; cdr3_length: 19; v_call: TRBV19; j_call: TRBJ1-6; d_call: TRBD1; cdr3_aa: CASNGDGTGGGYYNSPLHF; cdr3_nt: TGTGCCAGTAACGGAGACGGGACAGGGGGAGGCTACTATAATTCACCCCTCCACTTT
clone_size: NA; cdr3_length: 14; v_call: TRBV2; j_call: TRBJ2-3; d_call: TRBD2; cdr3_aa: CASGRGGLTDTQYF; cdr3_nt: TGTGCCAGCGGGCGGGGGGGCCTCACAGATACGCAGTATTTT
clone_size: many; cdr3_length: 15; v_call: TRBV5-1; j_call: TRBJ1-2; d_call: NA; cdr3_aa: CASTPWEGTNYGYTF; cdr3_nt: TGCGCCAGCACTCCATGGGAGGGCACGAACTATGGCTACACCTTC
clone_size: NA; cdr3_length: 16; v_call: TRBV3-1/TRBV3-2; j_call: TRBJ2-7; d_call: TRBD2; cdr3_aa: CASSQGVSGGVYEQYF; cdr3_nt: TGTGCCAGCAGCCAAGGCGTTAGCGGGGGTGTATACGAGCAGTACTTC
clone_size: NA; cdr3_length: 13; v_call: TRBV30; j_call: TRBJ2-5; d_call: NA; cdr3_aa: CAWSVGGSGAQYF; cdr3_nt: TGTGCCTGGAGTGTAGGCGGCAGCGGCGCCCAGTACTTC
clone_size: NA; cdr3_length: 13; v_call: TRBV11-3; j_call: TRBJ1-1; d_call: NA; cdr3_aa: CASSTTGNTEAFF; cdr3_nt: TGTGCCAGCAGTACGACAGGAAACACTGAAGCTTTCTTT
clone_size: once; cdr3_length: 14; v_call: TRBV6-5; j_call: TRBJ1-1; d_call: NA; cdr3_aa: CASSITTGDTEAFF; cdr3_nt: TGTGCCAGCAGTATAACGACAGGCGACACTGAAGCTTTCTTT
clone_size: NA; cdr3_length: 15; v_call: TRBV6-2/TRBV6-3; j_call: TRBJ1-1; d_call: TRBD1; cdr3_aa: CASSYSGQLGTEAFF; cdr3_nt: TGTGCCAGCAGTTACTCGGGACAGCTGGGCACTGAAGCTTTCTTT
clone_size: NA; cdr3_length: 14; v_call: TRBV27; j_call: TRBJ2-7; d_call: TRBD1; cdr3_aa: CASWGQTGAYEQYF; cdr3_nt: TGTGCCAGTTGGGGGCAGACAGGGGCCTACGAGCAGTACTTC
clone_size: NA; cdr3_length: 14; v_call: TRBV2; j_call: TRBJ1-1; d_call: NA; cdr3_aa: CASSEYGQFREAFF; cdr3_nt: TGTGCCAGCAGTGAATACGGACAGTTCCGCGAAGCTTTCTTT
clone_size: NA; cdr3_length: 15; v_call: TRBV25-1; j_call: TRBJ1-4; d_call: TRBD1; cdr3_aa: CASSEFGQAGGKLFF; cdr3_nt: TGTGCCAGCAGTGAGTTTGGACAGGCAGGCGGAAAACTGTTTTTT
clone_size: NA; cdr3_length: 16; v_call: TRBV10-3; j_call: TRBJ1-4; d_call: NA; cdr3_aa: CAIGGGPGTGNEKLFF; cdr3_nt: TGTGCCATCGGGGGGGGACCCGGGACGGGAAATGAAAAACTGTTTTTT